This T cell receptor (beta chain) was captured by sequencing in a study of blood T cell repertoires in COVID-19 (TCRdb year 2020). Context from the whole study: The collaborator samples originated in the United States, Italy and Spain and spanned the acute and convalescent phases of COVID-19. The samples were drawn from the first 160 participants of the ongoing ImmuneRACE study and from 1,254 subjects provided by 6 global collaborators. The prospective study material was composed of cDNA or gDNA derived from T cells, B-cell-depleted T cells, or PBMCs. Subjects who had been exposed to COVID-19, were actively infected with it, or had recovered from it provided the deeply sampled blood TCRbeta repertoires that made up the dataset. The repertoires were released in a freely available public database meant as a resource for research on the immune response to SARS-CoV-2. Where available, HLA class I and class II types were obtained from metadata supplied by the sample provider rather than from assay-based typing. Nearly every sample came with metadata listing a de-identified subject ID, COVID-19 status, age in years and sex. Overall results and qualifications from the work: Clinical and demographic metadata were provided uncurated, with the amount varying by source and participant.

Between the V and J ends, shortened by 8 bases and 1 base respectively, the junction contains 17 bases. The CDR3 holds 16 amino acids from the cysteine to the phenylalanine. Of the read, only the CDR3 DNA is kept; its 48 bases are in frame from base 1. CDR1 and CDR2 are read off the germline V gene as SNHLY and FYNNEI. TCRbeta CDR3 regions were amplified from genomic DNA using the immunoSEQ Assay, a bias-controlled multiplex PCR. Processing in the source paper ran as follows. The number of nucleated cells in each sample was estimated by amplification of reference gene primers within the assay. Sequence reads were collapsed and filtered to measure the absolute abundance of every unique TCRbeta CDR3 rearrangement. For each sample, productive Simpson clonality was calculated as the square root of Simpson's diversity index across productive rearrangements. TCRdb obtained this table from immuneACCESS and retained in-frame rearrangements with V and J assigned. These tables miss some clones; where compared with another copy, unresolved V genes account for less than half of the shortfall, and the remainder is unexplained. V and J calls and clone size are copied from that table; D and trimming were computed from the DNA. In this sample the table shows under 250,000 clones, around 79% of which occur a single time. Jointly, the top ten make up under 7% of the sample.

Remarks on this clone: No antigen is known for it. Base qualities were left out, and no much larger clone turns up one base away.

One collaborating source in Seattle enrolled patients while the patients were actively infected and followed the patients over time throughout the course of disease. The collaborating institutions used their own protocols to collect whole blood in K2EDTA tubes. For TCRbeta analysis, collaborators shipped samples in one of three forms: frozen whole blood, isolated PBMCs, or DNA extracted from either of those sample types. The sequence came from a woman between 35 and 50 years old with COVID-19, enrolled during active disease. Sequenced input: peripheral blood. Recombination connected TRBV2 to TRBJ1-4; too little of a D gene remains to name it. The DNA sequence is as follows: TGTGCCAGCCTACTAAGGCAGTTTGAAACTAATGAAAAACTGTTTTTT. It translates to CASLLRQFETNEKLFF.